This TCR beta chain came from a study of OX40 agonist ivuxolimab in advanced cancers. The overall study: Ivuxolimab, which patients received intravenously every 2 weeks, was dosed at 0.01 to 10 mg/kg. Cohort: 80% to 90% men, mean age approximately 64, aged roughly 23 to 79.

Measured with immunoSEQ multiplex PCR; TCRdb has only the in-frame clones, and not every one. The sample includes tens of thousands of clones, just under 80% of them seen just once. The receptor was derived from an adult with an advanced solid tumor such as melanoma, head and neck, liver or kidney cancer. Sequenced here: CD4+ or CD8+ T cells sorted from blood, sampled in a trial of the OX40 agonist ivuxolimab.

The CDR3 loop is CASSGMAYEQYF. The CDR3 DNA reads TGTGCCAGCAGCGGGATGGCGTACGAGCAGTACTTC. The chain recombines TRBV5-8 with TRBJ2-7; no reliable D call. Trimming left V 4 bases short and J 4 bases short, with 9 bases between. CDR1 is SGHTS, CDR2 YDEGEE, per germline. CDR3 length: 12 amino acids.